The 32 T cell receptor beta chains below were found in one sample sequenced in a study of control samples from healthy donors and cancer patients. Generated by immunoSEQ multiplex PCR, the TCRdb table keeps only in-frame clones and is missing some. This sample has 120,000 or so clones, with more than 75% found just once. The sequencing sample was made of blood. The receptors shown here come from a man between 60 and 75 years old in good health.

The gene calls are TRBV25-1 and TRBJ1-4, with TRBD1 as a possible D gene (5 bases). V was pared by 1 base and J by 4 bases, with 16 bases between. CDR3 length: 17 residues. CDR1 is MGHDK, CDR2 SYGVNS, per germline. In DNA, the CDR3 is TGTGCCAGCAGTGAATCACCCTTGTCAGGGTTTAATGAAAAACTGTTTTTT. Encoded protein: CASSESPLSGFNEKLFF.

CDR3 nucleotides: TGTGCCAGCAGCTTGAGAGGAACAGGCCGGAAGGAAAAACTGTTTTTT. It translates to CASSLRGTGRKEKLFF. The gene calls are TRBV5-6 and TRBJ1-4; D might be TRBD1 (5 bases). Germline V gives CDR1 SGHDT, CDR2 YYEEEE. The CDR3 runs to 16 residues. Trimming removed 1 base at V and 8 bases at J, with 18 bases between.

CDR3: CAISESNRMEPVAFF. The CDR3 nucleotides are TGTGCCATCAGTGAGTCAAATAGGATGGAGCCAGTGGCTTTCTTT. The chain has TRBV10-3 and TRBJ1-1, with D unclear. With 0 bases removed from V and 11 bases from J, the gap between germline ends came to 19 bases. Germline-derived CDR1 and CDR2 are ENHRY and SYGVKD. The CDR3 spans 15 residues.

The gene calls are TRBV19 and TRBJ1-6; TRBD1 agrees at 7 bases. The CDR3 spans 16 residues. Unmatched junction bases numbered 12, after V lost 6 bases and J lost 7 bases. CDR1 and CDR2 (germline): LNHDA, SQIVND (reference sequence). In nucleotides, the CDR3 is TGTGCCAGTAGCCACTGGGACAGCATGGTCAATTCACCCCTCCACTTT. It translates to CASSHWDSMVNSPLHF.

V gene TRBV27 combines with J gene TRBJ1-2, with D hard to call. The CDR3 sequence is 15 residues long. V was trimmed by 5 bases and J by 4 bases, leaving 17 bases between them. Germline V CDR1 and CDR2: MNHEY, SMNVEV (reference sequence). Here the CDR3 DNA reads TGTGCCAGCAGTCCATCCTGGCAGGCCGCCTATGGCTACACCTTC. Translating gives CASSPSWQAAYGYTF.

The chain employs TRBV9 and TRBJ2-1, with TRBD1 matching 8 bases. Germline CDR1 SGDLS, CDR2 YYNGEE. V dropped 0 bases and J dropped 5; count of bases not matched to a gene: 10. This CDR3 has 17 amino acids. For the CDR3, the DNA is TGTGCCAGCAGCGTAGGAGAACGGGCGACAGGGGACAATGAGCAGTTCTTC. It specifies CASSVGERATGDNEQFF.

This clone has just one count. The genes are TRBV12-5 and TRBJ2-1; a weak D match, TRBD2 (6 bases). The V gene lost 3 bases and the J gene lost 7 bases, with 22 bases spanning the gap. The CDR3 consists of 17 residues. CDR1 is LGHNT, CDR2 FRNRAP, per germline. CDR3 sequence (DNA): TGTGCTAGTGGTTTTATAGAACCGGGACTCTCGAGGAATGAGCAGTTCTTC. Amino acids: CASGFIEPGLSRNEQFF.

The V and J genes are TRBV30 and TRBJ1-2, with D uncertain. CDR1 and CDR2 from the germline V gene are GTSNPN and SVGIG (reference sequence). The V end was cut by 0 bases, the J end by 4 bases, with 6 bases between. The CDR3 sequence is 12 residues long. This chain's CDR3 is CAWSVMGYGYTF. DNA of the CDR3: TGTGCCTGGAGTGTGATGGGCTATGGCTACACCTTC.

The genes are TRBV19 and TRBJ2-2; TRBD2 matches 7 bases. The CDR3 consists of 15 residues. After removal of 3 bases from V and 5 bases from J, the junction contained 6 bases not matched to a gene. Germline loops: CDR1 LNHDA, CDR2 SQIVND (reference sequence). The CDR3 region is CASSIGLVQTGELFF. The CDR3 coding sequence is TGTGCCAGTAGTATCGGACTAGTCCAAACCGGGGAGCTGTTTTTT.

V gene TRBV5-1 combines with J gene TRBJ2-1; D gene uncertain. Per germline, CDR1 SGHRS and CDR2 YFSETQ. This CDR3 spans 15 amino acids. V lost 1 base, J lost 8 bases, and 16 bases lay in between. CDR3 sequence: CASSLSTPPRDEQFF. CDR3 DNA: TGCGCCAGCAGCTTGAGCACACCCCCTAGAGATGAGCAGTTCTTC.

CDR3 DNA sequence: TGTGCCAGCAGCTTGGGACAGGGCTCCTACGAGCAGTACTTC. Translating it yields CASSLGQGSYEQYF. The V and J genes are TRBV5-5 and TRBJ2-7, with 7 bases that match TRBD1. The CDR3 runs to 14 residues. Losses at the gene ends were 0 bases for V and 0 bases for J; bases not matched to a gene: 0. Per the germline V gene, CDR1 is SGHKS and CDR2 is YYEKEE (reference sequence).

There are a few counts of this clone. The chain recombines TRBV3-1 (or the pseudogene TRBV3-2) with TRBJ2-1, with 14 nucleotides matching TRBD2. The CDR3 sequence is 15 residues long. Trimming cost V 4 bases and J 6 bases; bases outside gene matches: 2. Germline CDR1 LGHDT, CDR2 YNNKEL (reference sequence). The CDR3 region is CASSLGTSGGNEQFF. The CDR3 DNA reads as TGTGCCAGCAGCCTGGGGACTAGCGGGGGCAATGAGCAGTTCTTC.

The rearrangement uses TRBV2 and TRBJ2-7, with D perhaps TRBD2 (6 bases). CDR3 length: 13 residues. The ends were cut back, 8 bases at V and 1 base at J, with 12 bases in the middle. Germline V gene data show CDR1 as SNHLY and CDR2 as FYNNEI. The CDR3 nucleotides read TGTGCCAGCGGCGGAGGGGCGTCCTACGAGCAGTACTTC. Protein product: CASGGGASYEQYF. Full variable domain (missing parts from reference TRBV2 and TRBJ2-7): EPEVTQTPSHQVTQMGQEVILRCVPISNHLYFYWYRQILGQKVEFLVSFYNNEISEKSEIFDDQFSVERPDGSNFTLKIRSTKLEDSAMYFCASGGGASYEQYFGPGTRLTVT.

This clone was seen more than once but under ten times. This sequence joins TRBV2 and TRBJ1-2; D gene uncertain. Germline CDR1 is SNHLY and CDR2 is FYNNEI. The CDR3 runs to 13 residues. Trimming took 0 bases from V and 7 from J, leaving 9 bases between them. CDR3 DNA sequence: TGTGCCAGCAGTGAAGCCGGAGGTAGTGGCTACACCTTC. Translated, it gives CASSEAGGSGYTF.

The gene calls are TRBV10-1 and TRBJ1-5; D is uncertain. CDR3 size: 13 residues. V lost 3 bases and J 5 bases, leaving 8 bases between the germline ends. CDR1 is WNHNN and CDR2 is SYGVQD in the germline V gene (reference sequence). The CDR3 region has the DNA TGCGCCAGCAGTGAAGCTTGGGATCAGCCCCAGCATTTT. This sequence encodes CASSEAWDQPQHF.

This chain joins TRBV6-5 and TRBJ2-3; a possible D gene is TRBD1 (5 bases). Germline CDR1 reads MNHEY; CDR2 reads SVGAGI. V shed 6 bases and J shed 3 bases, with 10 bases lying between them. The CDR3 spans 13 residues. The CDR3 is CASRKGLTDTQYF. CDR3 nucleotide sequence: TGTGCCAGCAGGAAGGGGTTAACAGATACGCAGTATTTT.

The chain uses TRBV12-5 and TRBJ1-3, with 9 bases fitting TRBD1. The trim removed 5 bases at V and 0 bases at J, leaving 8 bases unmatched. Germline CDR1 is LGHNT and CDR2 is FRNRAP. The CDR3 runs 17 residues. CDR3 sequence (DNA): TGTGCTAGTGGTCCACGACAGGGGGAACCCTCTGGAAACACCATATATTTT. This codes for CASGPRQGEPSGNTIYF.

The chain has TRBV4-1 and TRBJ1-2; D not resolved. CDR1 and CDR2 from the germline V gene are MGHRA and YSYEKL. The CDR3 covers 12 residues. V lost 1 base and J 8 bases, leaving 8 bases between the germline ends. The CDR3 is CASSQAGKGYTF. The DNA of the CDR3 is TGCGCCAGCAGCCAAGCGGGGAAAGGCTACACCTTC.

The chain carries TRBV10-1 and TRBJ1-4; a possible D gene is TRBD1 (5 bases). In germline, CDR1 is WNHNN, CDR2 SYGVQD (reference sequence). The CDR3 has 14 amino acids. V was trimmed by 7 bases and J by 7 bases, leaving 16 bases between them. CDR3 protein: CASKMGVVGEKLFF. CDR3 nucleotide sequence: TGCGCCAGCAAGATGGGGGTAGTTGGTGAAAAACTGTTTTTT.

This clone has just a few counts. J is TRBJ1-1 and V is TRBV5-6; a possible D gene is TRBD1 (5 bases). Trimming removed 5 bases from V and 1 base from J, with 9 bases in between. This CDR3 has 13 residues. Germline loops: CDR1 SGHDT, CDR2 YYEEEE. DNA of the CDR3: TGTGCCAGCAGATTTGACAGGAACACTGAAGCTTTCTTT. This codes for CASRFDRNTEAFF.

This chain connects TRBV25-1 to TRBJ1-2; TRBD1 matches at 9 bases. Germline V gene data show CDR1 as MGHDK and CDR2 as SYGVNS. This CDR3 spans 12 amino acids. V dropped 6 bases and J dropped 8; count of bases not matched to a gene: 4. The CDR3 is CASRGQGRGYTF. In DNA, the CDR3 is TGTGCCAGCAGGGGACAGGGACGGGGCTACACCTTC.

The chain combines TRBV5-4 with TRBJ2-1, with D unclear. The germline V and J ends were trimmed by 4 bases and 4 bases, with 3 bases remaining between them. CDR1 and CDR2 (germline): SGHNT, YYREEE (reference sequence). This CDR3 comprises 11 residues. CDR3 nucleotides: TGTGCCAGCAGCCGGTACAATGAGCAGTTCTTC. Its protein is CASSRYNEQFF. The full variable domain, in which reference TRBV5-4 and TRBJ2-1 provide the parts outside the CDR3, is ETGVTQSPTHLIKTRGQQVTLRCSSQSGHNTVSWYQQALGQGPQFIFQYYREEENGRGNFPPRFSGLQFPNYSSELNVNALELDDSALYLCASSRYNEQFFGPGTRLTVL.

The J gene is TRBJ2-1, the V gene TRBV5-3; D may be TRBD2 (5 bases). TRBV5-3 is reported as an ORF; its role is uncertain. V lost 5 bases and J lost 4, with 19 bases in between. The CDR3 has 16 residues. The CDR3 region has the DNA TGTGCCAGAAGTATTCCCAATGAGGGAATATACAATGAGCAGTTCTTC. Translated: CARSIPNEGIYNEQFF.

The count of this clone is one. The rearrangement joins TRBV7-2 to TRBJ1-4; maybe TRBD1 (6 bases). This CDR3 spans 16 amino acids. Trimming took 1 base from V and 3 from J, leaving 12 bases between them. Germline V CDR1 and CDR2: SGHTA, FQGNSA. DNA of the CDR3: TGTGCCAGCAGCTTAGATATGGGGGCGTCTAATGAAAAACTGTTTTTT. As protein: CASSLDMGASNEKLFF.

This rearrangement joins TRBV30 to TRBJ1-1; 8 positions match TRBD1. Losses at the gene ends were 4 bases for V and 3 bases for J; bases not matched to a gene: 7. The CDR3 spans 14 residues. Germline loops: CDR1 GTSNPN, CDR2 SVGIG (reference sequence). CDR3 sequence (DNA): TGTGCCTGGAAAAAGCAGACAGGGGACACTGAAGCTTTCTTT. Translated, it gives CAWKKQTGDTEAFF.

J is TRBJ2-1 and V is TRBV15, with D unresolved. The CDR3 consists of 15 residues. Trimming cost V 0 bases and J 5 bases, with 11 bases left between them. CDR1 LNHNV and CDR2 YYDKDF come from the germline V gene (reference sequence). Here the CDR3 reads CATSRDSQPHNEQFF. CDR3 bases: TGTGCCACCAGCAGAGATAGCCAGCCACACAATGAGCAGTTCTTC.

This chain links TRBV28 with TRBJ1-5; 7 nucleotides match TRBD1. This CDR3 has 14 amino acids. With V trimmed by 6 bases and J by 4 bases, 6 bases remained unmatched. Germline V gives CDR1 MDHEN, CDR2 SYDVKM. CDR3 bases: TGTGCCAGCAGAGCTCAACAGGGGAATCAGCCCCAGCATTTT. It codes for CASRAQQGNQPQHF.

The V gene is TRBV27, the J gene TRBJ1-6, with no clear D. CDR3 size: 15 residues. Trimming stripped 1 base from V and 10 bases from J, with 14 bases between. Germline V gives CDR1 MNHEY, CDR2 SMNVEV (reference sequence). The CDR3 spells CASSLWAETRSPLHF. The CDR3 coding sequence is TGTGCCAGCAGTTTATGGGCAGAGACCAGGTCACCCCTCCACTTT.

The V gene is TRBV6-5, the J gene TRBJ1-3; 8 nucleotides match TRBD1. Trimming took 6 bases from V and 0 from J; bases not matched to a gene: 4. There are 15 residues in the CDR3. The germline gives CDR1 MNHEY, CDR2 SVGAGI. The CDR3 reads CASSPGGSSGNTIYF. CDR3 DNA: TGTGCCAGCAGCCCAGGGGGCAGCTCTGGAAACACCATATATTTT.

For the CDR3, the DNA is TGTGCCAGCAGCGTGTCTTCCCGCGGGGGACAGCTAGGCACAGATACGCAGTATTTT. It specifies CASSVSSRGGQLGTDTQYF. This sequence joins TRBV7-9 and TRBJ2-3; D may match TRBD1 or TRBD2 (7 bases each). With 5 bases removed from V and 1 base from J, the gap between germline ends came to 25 bases. This CDR3 is 19 amino acids long. CDR1 and CDR2 from the germline V gene are SEHNR and FQNEAQ (reference sequence).

The CDR3 DNA is TGTGCCAGCAGCTTAGGCGGTGACCCAACCTACGAGCAGTACTTC. Residues: CASSLGGDPTYEQYF. The V and J genes are TRBV7-2 and TRBJ2-7; D not resolved. Germline V CDR1 and CDR2: SGHTA, FQGNSA. The V end lost 1 base, the J end lost 2 bases, and 12 bases lay between the germline ends. The CDR3 has 15 residues.

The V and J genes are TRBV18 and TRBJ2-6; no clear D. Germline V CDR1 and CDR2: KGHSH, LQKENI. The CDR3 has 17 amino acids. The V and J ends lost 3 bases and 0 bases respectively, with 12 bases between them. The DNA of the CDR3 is TGTGCCAGCTCACCCGGGCAACAAATCTCTGGGGCCAACGTCCTGACTTTC. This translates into CASSPGQQISGANVLTF.